The rows below give T cell receptor beta chains drawn from one sample of a study of blood T cell repertoires in COVID-19. Measured with immunoSEQ multiplex PCR; TCRdb has only the in-frame clones, and not every one. The sample yields some 530,000 clones, 80% to 90% seen once. The source material was peripheral blood. These receptors came from a human donor in a cohort sampled during active COVID-19. Both conserved end residues are part of each CDR3. A D gene is named only where the DNA matches it firmly. Size tells how often a clone was seen (once, few, many) or the class of an expanded clone, and some rows leave it out.

abundance	d_gene	v_gene	j_gene	CDR3aa	CDR3nt
.	TRBD1	TRBV11-2	TRBJ1-2	CASSHGTVYGYTF	TGTGCCAGCAGCCACGGGACAGTCTATGGCTACACCTTC
once	.	TRBV21-1	TRBJ1-4	CASSNGQDDTTNEKLFF	TGTGCCAGCAGCAATGGACAGGACGATACAACTAATGAAAAACTGTTTTTT
once	.	TRBV12-3/TRBV12-4	TRBJ2-5	CASSLLSETQYF	TGTGCCAGCAGTTTACTGTCCGAGACCCAGTACTTC
.	TRBD2	TRBV27	TRBJ2-3	CASSRGGYYGTDTQYF	TGTGCCAGCAGCCGGGGGGGCTACTATGGCACAGATACGCAGTATTTT
.	.	TRBV6-1	TRBJ2-3	CASSEISGRHTDTQYF	TGTGCCAGCAGTGAAATCAGCGGCAGGCACACAGATACGCAGTATTTT
.	TRBD1	TRBV5-1	TRBJ1-1	CASSPGTGRTEAFF	TGCGCCAGCAGCCCGGGGACAGGCCGCACTGAAGCTTTCTTT
.	.	TRBV19	TRBJ1-4	CASSGSDREKLFF	TGTGCCAGTAGCGGATCCGACAGGGAAAAACTGTTTTTT
.	.	TRBV28	TRBJ1-4	CASSLLGGYEKLFF	TGTGCCAGCAGTTTATTAGGGGGTTATGAAAAACTGTTTTTT
.	.	TRBV5-8	TRBJ2-7	CATSNRDTKSYEQYF	TGTGCCACCAGCAATAGGGACACAAAGTCCTACGAGCAGTACTTC
.	TRBD1	TRBV7-9	TRBJ1-4	CASSLKGAINEKLFF	TGTGCCAGCAGCCTCAAGGGGGCTATTAATGAAAAACTGTTTTTT
.	.	TRBV7-2	TRBJ1-5	CASSPPSQPQHF	TGTGCCAGCAGCCCCCCTAGTCAGCCCCAGCATTTT
.	TRBD1	TRBV5-1	TRBJ1-6	CASSLERTGGNSPLHF	TGCGCCAGCAGCTTGGAGAGGACAGGGGGAAATTCACCCCTCCACTTT
.	TRBD1	TRBV5-1	TRBJ2-4	CASSLSMGQGQVQYF	TGCGCCAGCAGCTTGAGTATGGGACAGGGTCAAGTTCAGTACTTC
.	TRBD1	TRBV3-1/TRBV3-2	TRBJ1-2	CASSQRGQSENGYTF	TGTGCCAGCAGCCAAAGGGGACAGTCAGAGAATGGCTACACCTTC
.	.	TRBV6-5	TRBJ1-2	CASSLRSGSFYGYTF	TGTGCCAGCAGTCTACGCTCCGGGAGTTTCTATGGCTACACCTTC
.	TRBD2	TRBV7-6	TRBJ2-1	CASSLASGTSEWSFSYNEQFF	TGTGCCAGCAGCTTAGCGTCCGGGACTAGCGAGTGGAGTTTCTCCTACAATGAGCAGTTCTTC
.	TRBD1	TRBV4-2	TRBJ2-6	CASSQEGTGYSGANVLTF	TGTGCCAGCAGCCAAGAGGGGACAGGGTACTCTGGGGCCAACGTCCTGACTTTC
.	.	TRBV19	TRBJ2-5	CASVGDETQYF	TGTGCCAGTGTTGGAGACGAGACCCAGTACTTC
.	.	TRBV21-1	TRBJ2-7	CASSKLRVRYEQYF	TGTGCCAGCAGCAAACTGAGGGTTCGGTACGAGCAGTACTTC
.	TRBD1	TRBV6-1	TRBJ1-2	CASSDRQGRPGYTF	TGTGCCAGCAGTGACCGACAGGGGCGCCCTGGCTACACCTTC
few	TRBD1	TRBV19	TRBJ2-5	CASSMDRQETQYF	TGTGCCAGTAGTATGGACAGGCAAGAGACCCAGTACTTC
.	.	TRBV7-9	TRBJ2-2	CASSLAPGSWPGELFF	TGTGCCAGCAGCTTAGCTCCGGGATCGTGGCCCGGGGAGCTGTTTTTT
.	TRBD2	TRBV13	TRBJ2-3	CASSSTSGRPADTQYF	TGTGCCAGCAGCAGTACTAGCGGGAGGCCCGCAGATACGCAGTATTTT
.	TRBD2	TRBV5-1	TRBJ2-5	CASSNRDYKETQYF	TGCGCCAGCAGCAACCGGGACTATAAAGAGACCCAGTACTTC
.	.	TRBV28	TRBJ1-2	CASRPVEEAYNYGYTF	TGTGCCAGCAGACCGGTAGAGGAGGCTTACAACTATGGCTACACCTTC
once	TRBD1	TRBV18	TRBJ1-2	CASSPSGTGTSRNGYTF	TGTGCCAGCTCACCATCCGGGACAGGTACAAGTCGGAATGGCTACACCTTC
.	TRBD1	TRBV18	TRBJ1-3	CASSPGQGNSGNTIYF	TGTGCCAGCTCACCGGGACAGGGGAACTCTGGAAACACCATATATTTT
once	.	TRBV30	TRBJ1-1	CAWRPPSKDTEAFF	TGTGCCTGGAGGCCTCCTAGTAAGGACACTGAAGCTTTCTTT
.	TRBD1	TRBV5-1	TRBJ1-4	CASSPGQGTATNEKLFF	TGCGCCAGCAGCCCGGGACAGGGGACTGCAACTAATGAAAAACTGTTTTTT
.	.	TRBV6-5	TRBJ2-7	CASSHHEGYEQYF	TGTGCCAGCAGCCACCACGAGGGCTACGAGCAGTACTTC
.	.	TRBV18	TRBJ2-1	CASTDSGAYNEQFF	TGTGCCAGCACCGACTCGGGAGCTTACAATGAGCAGTTCTTC
.	TRBD1	TRBV6-2/TRBV6-3	TRBJ2-7	CASSPGQGSEQYF	TGTGCCAGCAGTCCGGGACAGGGGAGCGAGCAGTACTTC
.	.	TRBV18	TRBJ1-2	CASSPSGREDGYTF	TGTGCCAGCTCACCTTCGGGGAGGGAGGATGGCTACACCTTC
.	.	TRBV30	TRBJ2-5	CAWFTGPQETQYF	TGTGCCTGGTTCACAGGGCCCCAAGAGACCCAGTACTTC